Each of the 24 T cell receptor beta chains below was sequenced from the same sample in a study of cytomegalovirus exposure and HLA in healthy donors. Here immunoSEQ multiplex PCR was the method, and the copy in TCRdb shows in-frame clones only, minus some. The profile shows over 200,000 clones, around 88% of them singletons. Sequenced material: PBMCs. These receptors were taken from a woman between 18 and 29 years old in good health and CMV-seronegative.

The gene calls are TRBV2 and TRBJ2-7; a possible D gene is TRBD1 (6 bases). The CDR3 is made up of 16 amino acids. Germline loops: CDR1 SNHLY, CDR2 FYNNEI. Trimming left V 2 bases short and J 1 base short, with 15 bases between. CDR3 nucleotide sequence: TGTGCCAGCAGTGAATTGTGGACAGCAGGGTCCTACGAGCAGTACTTC. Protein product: CASSELWTAGSYEQYF. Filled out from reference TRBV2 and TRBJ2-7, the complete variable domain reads EPEVTQTPSHQVTQMGQEVILRCVPISNHLYFYWYRQILGQKVEFLVSFYNNEISEKSEIFDDQFSVERPDGSNFTLKIRSTKLEDSAMYFCASSELWTAGSYEQYFGPGTRLTVT.

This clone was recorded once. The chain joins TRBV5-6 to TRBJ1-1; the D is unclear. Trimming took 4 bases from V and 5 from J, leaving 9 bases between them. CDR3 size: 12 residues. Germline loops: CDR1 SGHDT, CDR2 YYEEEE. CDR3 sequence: CASSASRTEAFF. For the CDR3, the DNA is TGTGCCAGCAGCGCTTCCAGAACTGAAGCTTTCTTT. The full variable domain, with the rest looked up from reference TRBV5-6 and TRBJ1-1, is DAGVTQSPTHLIKTRGQQVTLRCSPKSGHDTVSWYQQALGQGPQFIFQYYEEEERQRGNFPDRFSGHQFPNYSSELNVNALLLGDSALYLCASSASRTEAFFGQGTRLTVV.

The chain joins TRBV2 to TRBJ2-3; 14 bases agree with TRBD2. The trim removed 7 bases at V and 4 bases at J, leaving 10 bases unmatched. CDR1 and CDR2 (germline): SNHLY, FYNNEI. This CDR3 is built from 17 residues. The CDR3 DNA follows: TGTGCCAGCACCCGACTCGGGACTAGCGGGAGATCAGATACGCAGTATTTT. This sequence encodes CASTRLGTSGRSDTQYF.

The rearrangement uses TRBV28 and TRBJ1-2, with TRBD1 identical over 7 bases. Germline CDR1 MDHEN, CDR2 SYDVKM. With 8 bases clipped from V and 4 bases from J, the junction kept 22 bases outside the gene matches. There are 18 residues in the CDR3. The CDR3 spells CASRVRDSPLRPLYGYTF. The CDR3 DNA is TGTGCCAGCCGGGTCAGGGACAGTCCACTCCGGCCTCTCTATGGCTACACCTTC.

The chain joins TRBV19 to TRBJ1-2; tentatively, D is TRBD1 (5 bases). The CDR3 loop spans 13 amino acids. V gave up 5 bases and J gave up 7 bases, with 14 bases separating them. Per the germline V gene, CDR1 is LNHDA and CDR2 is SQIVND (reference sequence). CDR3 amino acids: CASSLNWGFGYTF. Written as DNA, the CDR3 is TGTGCCAGTAGTCTCAACTGGGGCTTTGGCTACACCTTC.

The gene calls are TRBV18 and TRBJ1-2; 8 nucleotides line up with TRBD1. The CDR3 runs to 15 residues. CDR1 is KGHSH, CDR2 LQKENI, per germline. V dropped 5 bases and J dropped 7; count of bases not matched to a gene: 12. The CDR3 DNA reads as TGTGCCAGCTCATCTACGCTCAGGGGGCAGGGTGGCTACACCTTC. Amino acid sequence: CASSSTLRGQGGYTF.

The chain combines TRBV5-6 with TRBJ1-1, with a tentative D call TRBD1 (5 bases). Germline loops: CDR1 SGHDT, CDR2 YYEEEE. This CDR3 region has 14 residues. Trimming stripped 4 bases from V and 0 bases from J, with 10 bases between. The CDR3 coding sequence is TGTGCCAGCAGCAGTGACAGCCTGAACACTGAAGCTTTCTTT. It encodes CASSSDSLNTEAFF. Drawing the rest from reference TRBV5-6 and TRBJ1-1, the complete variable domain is DAGVTQSPTHLIKTRGQQVTLRCSPKSGHDTVSWYQQALGQGPQFIFQYYEEEERQRGNFPDRFSGHQFPNYSSELNVNALLLGDSALYLCASSSDSLNTEAFFGQGTRLTVV.

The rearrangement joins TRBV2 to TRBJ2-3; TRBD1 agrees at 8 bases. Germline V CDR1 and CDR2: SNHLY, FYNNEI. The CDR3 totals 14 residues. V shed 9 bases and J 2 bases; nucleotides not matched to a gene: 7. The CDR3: CARILQGATDTQYF. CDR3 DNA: TGTGCCAGAATCCTCCAGGGGGCCACAGATACGCAGTATTTT.

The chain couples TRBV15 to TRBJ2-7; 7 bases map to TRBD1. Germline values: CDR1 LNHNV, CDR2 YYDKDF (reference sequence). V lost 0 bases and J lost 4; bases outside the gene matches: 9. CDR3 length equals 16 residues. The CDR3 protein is CATSRDRQGTIYEQYF. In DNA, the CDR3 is TGTGCCACCAGCAGAGACCGACAGGGCACGATATACGAGCAGTACTTC. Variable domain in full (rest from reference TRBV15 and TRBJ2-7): DAMVIQNPRYQVTQFGKPVTLSCSQTLNHNVMYWYQQKSSQAPKLLFHYYDKDFNNEADTPDNFQSRRPNTSFCFLDIRSPGLGDTAMYLCATSRDRQGTIYEQYFGPGTRLTVT.

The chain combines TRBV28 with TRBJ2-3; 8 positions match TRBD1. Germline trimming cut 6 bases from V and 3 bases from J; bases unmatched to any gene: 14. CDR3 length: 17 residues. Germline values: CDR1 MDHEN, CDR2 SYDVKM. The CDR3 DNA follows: TGTGCCAGCAGACGGCCTCCGGACAGGGTAGTAACAGATACGCAGTATTTT. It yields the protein CASRRPPDRVVTDTQYF.

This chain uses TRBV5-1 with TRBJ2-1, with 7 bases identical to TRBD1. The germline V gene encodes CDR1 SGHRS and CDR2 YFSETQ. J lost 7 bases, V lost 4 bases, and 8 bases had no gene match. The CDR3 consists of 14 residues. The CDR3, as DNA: TGCGCCAGCAGCCCGACAGGGTTGGGTAATGAGCAGTTCTTC. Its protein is CASSPTGLGNEQFF.

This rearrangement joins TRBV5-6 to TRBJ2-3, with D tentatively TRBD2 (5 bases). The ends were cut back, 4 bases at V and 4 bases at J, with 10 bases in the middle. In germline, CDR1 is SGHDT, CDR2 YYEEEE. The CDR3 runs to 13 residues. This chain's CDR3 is CASSLDLSDTQYF. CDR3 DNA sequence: TGTGCCAGCAGCCTGGACTTATCAGATACGCAGTATTTT.

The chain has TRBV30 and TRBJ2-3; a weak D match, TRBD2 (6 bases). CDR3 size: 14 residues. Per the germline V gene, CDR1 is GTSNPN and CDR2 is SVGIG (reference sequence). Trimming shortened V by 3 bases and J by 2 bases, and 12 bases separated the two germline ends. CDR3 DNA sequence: TGTGCCTGGAGACGGGACTTCCCCACAGATACGCAGTATTTT. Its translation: CAWRRDFPTDTQYF.

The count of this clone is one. The CDR3 region has the DNA TGTGCCAGCAGTTTACCCTCAGGGAACACAGATACGCAGTATTTT. This gives the protein CASSLPSGNTDTQYF. This sequence joins TRBV28 and TRBJ2-3; possibly TRBD1 for D (5 bases). The CDR3 length is 15 residues. V was pared by 2 bases and J by 2 bases, with 11 bases between. Germline CDR1 reads MDHEN; CDR2 reads SYDVKM.

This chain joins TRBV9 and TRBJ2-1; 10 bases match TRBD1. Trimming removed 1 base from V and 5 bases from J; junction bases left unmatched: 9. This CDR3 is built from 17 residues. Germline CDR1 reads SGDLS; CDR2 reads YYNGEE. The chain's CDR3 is CASSVSFPGQGNNEQFF. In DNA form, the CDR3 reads TGTGCCAGCAGCGTAAGTTTCCCGGGACAGGGGAACAATGAGCAGTTCTTC.

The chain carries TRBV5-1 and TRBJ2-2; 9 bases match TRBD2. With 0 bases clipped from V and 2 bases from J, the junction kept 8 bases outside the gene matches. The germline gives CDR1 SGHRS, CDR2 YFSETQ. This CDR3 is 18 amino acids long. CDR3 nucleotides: TGCGCCAGCAGCTTGGTTATTCTAGCGGGGCCTAACACCGGGGAGCTGTTTTTT. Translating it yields CASSLVILAGPNTGELFF.

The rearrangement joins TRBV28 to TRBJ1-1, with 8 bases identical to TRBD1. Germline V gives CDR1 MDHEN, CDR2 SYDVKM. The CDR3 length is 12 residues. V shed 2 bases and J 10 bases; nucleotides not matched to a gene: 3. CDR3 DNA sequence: TGTGCCAGCAGTTTACTAGACAGGGGAGCTTTCTTT. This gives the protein CASSLLDRGAFF.

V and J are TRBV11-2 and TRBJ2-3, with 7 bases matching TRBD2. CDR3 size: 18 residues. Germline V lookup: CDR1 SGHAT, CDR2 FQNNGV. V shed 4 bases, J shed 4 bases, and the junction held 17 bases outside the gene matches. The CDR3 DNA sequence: TGTGCCAGCAGCTCACGAATTATCGGGGGGACCAAGGCAGATACGCAGTATTTT. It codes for CASSSRIIGGTKADTQYF.

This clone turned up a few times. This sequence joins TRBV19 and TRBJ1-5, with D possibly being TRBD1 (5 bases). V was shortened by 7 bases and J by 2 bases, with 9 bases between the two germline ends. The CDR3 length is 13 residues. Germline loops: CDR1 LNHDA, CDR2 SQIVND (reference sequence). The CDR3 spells CASKGQGNQPQHF. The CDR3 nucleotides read TGTGCCAGTAAGGGGCAAGGCAATCAGCCCCAGCATTTT.

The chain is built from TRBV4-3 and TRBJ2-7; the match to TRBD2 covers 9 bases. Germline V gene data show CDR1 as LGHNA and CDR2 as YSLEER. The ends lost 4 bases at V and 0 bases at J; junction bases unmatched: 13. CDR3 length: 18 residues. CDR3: CASSRIFSGLASSYEQYF. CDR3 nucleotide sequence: TGCGCCAGCAGCCGCATTTTTTCCGGACTAGCGAGCTCCTACGAGCAGTACTTC.

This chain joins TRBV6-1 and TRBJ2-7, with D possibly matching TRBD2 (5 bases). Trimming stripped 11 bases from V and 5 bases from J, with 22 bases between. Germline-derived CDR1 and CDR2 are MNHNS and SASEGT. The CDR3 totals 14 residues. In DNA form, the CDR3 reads TGTGCCTCATCACCAACTAGGCGGTTAGACGAGCAGTACTTC. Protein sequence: CASSPTRRLDEQYF.

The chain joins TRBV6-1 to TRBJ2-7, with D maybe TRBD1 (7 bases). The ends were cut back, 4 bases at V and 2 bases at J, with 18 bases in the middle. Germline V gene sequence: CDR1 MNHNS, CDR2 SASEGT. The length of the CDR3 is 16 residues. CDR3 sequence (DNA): TGTGCCAGCAGTGCCCAGGGGGGACAGAAGACCTACGAGCAGTACTTC. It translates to CASSAQGGQKTYEQYF.

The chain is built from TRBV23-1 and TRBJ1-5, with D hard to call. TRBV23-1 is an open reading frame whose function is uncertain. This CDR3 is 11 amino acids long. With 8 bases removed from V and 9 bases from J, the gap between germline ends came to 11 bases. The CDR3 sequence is CASALLRPQHF. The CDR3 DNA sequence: TGCGCCAGCGCCCTACTTCGGCCCCAGCATTTT.

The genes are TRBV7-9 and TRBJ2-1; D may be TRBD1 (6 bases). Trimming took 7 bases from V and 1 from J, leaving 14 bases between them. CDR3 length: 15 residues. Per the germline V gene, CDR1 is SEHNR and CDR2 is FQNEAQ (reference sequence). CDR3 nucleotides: TGTGCCAGCACTGAGGGGGAAAGGTCCTACAATGAGCAGTTCTTC. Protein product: CASTEGERSYNEQFF.